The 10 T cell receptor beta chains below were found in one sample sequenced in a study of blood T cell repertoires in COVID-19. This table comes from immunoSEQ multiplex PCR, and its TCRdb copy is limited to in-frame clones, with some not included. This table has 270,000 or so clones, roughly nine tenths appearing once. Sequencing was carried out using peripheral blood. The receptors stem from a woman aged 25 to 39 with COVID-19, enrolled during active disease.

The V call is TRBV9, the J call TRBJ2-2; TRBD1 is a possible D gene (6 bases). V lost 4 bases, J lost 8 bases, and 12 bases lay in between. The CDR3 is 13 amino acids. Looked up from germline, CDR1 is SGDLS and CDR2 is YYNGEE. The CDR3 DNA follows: TGTGCCAGCAGCCGGACAGTCGAGGGGGAGCTGTTTTTT. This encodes CASSRTVEGELFF. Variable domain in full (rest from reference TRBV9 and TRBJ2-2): DSGVTQTPKHLITATGQRVTLRCSPRSGDLSVYWYQQSLDQGLQFLIQYYNGEERAKGNILERFSAQQFPDLHSELNLSSLELGDSALYFCASSRTVEGELFFGEGSRLTVL.

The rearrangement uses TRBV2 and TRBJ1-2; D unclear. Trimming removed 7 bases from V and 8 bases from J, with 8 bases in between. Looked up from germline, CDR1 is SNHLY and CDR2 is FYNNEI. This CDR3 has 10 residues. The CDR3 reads CASTGGGYTF. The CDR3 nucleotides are TGTGCCAGCACAGGTGGAGGCTACACCTTC.

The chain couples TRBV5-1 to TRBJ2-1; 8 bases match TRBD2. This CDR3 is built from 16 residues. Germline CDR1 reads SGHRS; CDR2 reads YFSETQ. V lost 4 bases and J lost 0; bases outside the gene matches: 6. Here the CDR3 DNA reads TGCGCCAGCAGCCGGACTAGCCCCAGCTCCTACAATGAGCAGTTCTTC. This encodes CASSRTSPSSYNEQFF.

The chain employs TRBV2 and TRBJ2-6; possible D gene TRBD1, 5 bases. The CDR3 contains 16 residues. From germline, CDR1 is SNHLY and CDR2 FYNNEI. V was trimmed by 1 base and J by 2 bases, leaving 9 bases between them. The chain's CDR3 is CASSEDRHAGANVLTF. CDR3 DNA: TGTGCCAGCAGTGAAGACAGGCATGCTGGGGCCAACGTCCTGACTTTC.

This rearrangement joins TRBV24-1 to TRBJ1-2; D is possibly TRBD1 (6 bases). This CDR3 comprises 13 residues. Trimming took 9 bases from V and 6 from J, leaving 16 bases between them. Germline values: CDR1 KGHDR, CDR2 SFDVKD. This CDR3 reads CATQHRTDDGYTF. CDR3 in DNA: TGTGCCACCCAACATCGGACAGACGATGGCTACACCTTC.

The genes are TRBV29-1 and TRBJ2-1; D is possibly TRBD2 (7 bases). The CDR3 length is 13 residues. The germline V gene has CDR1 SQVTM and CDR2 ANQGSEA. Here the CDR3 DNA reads TGCGCGGGGGAGGGGGGAGCCTACAATGAGCAGTTCTTC. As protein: CAGEGGAYNEQFF.

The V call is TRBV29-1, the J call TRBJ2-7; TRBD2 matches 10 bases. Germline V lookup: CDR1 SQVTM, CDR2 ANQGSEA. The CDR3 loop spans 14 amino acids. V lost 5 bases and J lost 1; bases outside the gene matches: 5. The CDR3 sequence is CSVSGGARSYEQYF. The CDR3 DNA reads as TGCAGCGTTAGCGGGGGGGCCCGATCCTACGAGCAGTACTTC.

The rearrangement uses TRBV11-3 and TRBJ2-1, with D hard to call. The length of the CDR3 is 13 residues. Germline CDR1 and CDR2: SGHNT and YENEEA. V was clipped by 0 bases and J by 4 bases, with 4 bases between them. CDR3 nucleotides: TGTGCCAGCAGCTTAGATAGTTACAATGAGCAGTTCTTC. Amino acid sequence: CASSLDSYNEQFF.

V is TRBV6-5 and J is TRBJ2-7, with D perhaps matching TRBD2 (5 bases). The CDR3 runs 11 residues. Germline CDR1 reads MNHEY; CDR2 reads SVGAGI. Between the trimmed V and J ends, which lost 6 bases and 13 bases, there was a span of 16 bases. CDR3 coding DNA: TGTGCCAGCAGGTCCCTCGGACTCCCCTACTTC. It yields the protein CASRSLGLPYF.

The CDR3 protein is CASSRQGWGGYTF. The CDR3 DNA follows: TGTGCCAGTTCGAGACAGGGATGGGGTGGCTACACCTTC. The rearrangement links TRBV19 to TRBJ1-2; 7 bases line up with TRBD1. Trimming cost V 8 bases and J 7 bases; bases outside gene matches: 10. This CDR3 is built from 13 residues. Per the germline V gene, CDR1 is LNHDA and CDR2 is SQIVND (reference sequence).